These 3 T cell receptor beta chains came from one sample sequenced in a study of T cells in Graves' hyperthyroidism and ophthalmopathy. The investigators amplified TCR beta CDR3 regions from RNA transcripts. The TCR CDR3 first-round RT-PCR relied on the HTBI primer set. TCRdb analysed the multiplex PCR reads with MiXCR anew, one entry per CDR3 protein. The profile shows about 400,000 distinct CDR3 sequences, 14% to 15% of them singletons. Sequencing used blood. The receptors here all came from a woman in her twenties or thirties with Graves' hyperthyroidism.

A remark on this clonotype: A much larger clone differs from this one at a single base, so this may be a read error. V gene TRBV6-1 combines with J gene TRBJ2-5; 7 bases line up with TRBD1. CDR3 size: 12 residues. Germline-derived CDR1 and CDR2 are MNHNS and SASEGT. CDR3: CASSEVRGQLHF. Here the CDR3 DNA reads TGTGCCAGCAGTGAAGTTCGGGGACAGTTGCACTTC.

This clonotype was seen repeatedly, ten times or more. The chain is built from TRBV3-1 and TRBJ2-1; 13 bases map to TRBD2. The length of the CDR3 is 15 residues. Per germline, CDR1 LGHDT and CDR2 YNNKEL (reference sequence). The ends lost 5 bases at V and 7 bases at J; junction bases unmatched: 5. CDR3 loop: CASSNTSGRANEQFF. The CDR3 region has the DNA TGTGCCAGCAGCAACACTAGCGGGAGGGCGAATGAGCAGTTCTTC.

The chain employs TRBV5-1 and TRBJ2-7; 13 bases are a match to TRBD2. Germline loops: CDR1 SGHRS, CDR2 YFSETQ. The V gene end was trimmed by 4 bases and the J gene end by 3 bases; junction bases not matched to a gene: 10. The CDR3 is made up of 17 amino acids. The CDR3 DNA sequence: TGCGCCAGCAGCGTAGGACTAGCGGGAGACGCTAGCTACGAGCAGTACTTC. Translation gives CASSVGLAGDASYEQYF.